These 4 T cell receptor beta chains were sequenced from one sample in a study of metastatic and nonmetastatic thyroid tumors. TCRdb used MiXCR to call clones anew from the PCR reads. In the table there are roughly 46,000 clones, around a quarter of which are singletons. Thyroid surgery took place with no prior treatment in any patient. The sample was blood. The receptor source for this set is a male donor with papillary thyroid cancer or a benign thyroid nodule (not recorded which). Some clones in this sample may be carry-over from other donors' samples.

This clone is medium-sized within its sample. The CDR3 coding sequence is TGTGCCAGCTCACCTAGGCAAGGCCCGGGGACCGGGGAGCTGTTTTTT. Translation: CASSPRQGPGTGELFF. The J gene is TRBJ2-2, the V gene TRBV18; possible D gene TRBD2, 5 bases. Germline V gene lookup returns CDR1 KGHSH and CDR2 LQKENI. The CDR3 totals 16 residues. V was shortened by 3 bases and J by 5 bases, with 16 bases between the two germline ends. The full variable domain, completed using reference TRBV18 and TRBJ2-2, is NAGVMQNPRHLVRRRGQEARLRCSPMKGHSHVYWYRQLPEEGLKFMVYLQKENIIDESGMPKERFSAEFPKEGPSILRIQQVVRGDSAAYFCASSPRQGPGTGELFFGEGSRLTVL.

The V call is TRBV11-2, the J call TRBJ2-1; TRBD1 matches 9 bases. The V and J ends lost 4 bases and 11 bases, in that order; junction bases with no gene match: 9. CDR1 is SGHAT, CDR2 FQNNGV, per germline. CDR3 length: 14 amino acids. The CDR3 reads CASSSQGAYRKQFF. In DNA, the CDR3 is TGTGCCAGCAGCTCACAGGGGGCGTATAGAAAGCAGTTCTTC.

V gene TRBV20-1 combines with J gene TRBJ1-5; no definite D call. Germline V gene data show CDR1 as DFQATT and CDR2 as SNEGSKA (reference sequence). V was clipped by 4 bases and J by 1 base, with 5 bases between them. The CDR3 runs to 12 residues. CDR3 sequence: CSAIGSNQPQHF. The CDR3 DNA sequence: TGCAGTGCTATCGGGAGCAATCAGCCCCAGCATTTT.

This clone was observed a single time. The V gene is TRBV7-3, the J gene TRBJ1-2; D ambiguous. V lost 1 base to trimming and J lost 8 bases, with 17 bases between them. The CDR3 sequence is 15 residues long. Looked up from germline, CDR1 is SGHTA and CDR2 is FQGTGA. The CDR3 DNA sequence: TGTGCCAGCAGCTTAAACCCCTCGTCGGAGGAGGGCTACACCTTC. It yields the protein CASSLNPSSEEGYTF. Full variable domain (outside the CDR3, taken from reference TRBV7-3 and TRBJ1-2): GAGVSQTPSNKVTEKGKYVELRCDPISGHTALYWYRQSLGQGPEFLIYFQGTGAADDSGLPNDRFFAVRPEGSVSTLKIQRTERGDSAVYLCASSLNPSSEEGYTFGSGTRLTVV.